Listed below are T cell receptor beta chains from one sample, sequenced in a study of blood T cell repertoires in COVID-19. Generated by immunoSEQ multiplex PCR, the TCRdb table keeps only in-frame clones and is missing some. The table records 85,000 or so clones, nearly 95% of them present only once. Specimen: peripheral blood. The receptor source for this set is a human donor with active COVID-19. The donor label of this sample is uncertain. Each CDR3 is given with its conserved first and last residue. Fields, in order: CDR3 DNA, CDR3 protein, clone size, J gene, D gene, V gene. D genes are given only for firm matches. The size of a clone is reported for some rows only, either as once, few or many, or as a class for expanded clones.

cdr3_nt: TGCGCCAGCAATGCCGGGACATGGGAACCCTACGAGCAGTACTTC
cdr3_aa: CASNAGTWEPYEQYF
clone_size: -
j_call: TRBJ2-7
d_call: -
v_call: TRBV5-1

cdr3_nt: TGCGCCAGCAGCTACGGACAGGGAACAGATACGCAGTATTTT
cdr3_aa: CASSYGQGTDTQYF
clone_size: -
j_call: TRBJ2-3
d_call: TRBD1
v_call: TRBV5-1

cdr3_nt: TGCGCCAGCAGCGTAACTAGCGGGAACTCCAAGCAGTTCTTC
cdr3_aa: CASSVTSGNSKQFF
clone_size: once
j_call: TRBJ2-1
d_call: TRBD2
v_call: TRBV5-1

cdr3_nt: TGTGCTAGTGGTTTGGTGTCGCTTACAGGGATCGGCTCCTATGGCTACACCTTC
cdr3_aa: CASGLVSLTGIGSYGYTF
clone_size: -
j_call: TRBJ1-2
d_call: -
v_call: TRBV12-5

cdr3_nt: TGTGCCAGCAGCCATCTAGGTAGAAATGAGCAGTTCTTC
cdr3_aa: CASSHLGRNEQFF
clone_size: -
j_call: TRBJ2-1
d_call: -
v_call: TRBV14

cdr3_nt: TGTGCCAGCAGCTTGCCCCGTCAGGGGAGCGAGCAGTACTTC
cdr3_aa: CASSLPRQGSEQYF
clone_size: -
j_call: TRBJ2-7
d_call: -
v_call: TRBV7-8

cdr3_nt: TGTGCTAGTGGTTTGGCTCTTAGCGGGAGGGCAGATACGCAGTATTTT
cdr3_aa: CASGLALSGRADTQYF
clone_size: -
j_call: TRBJ2-3
d_call: TRBD2
v_call: TRBV12-5

cdr3_nt: TGTGCCAGCAGTCCGTTCGACGAGCGGCAGTACTTC
cdr3_aa: CASSPFDERQYF
clone_size: few
j_call: TRBJ2-7
d_call: -
v_call: TRBV6-2/TRBV6-3

cdr3_nt: TGTGCCAGCAGCCCAGGGGATTACAGGGGGCTGGGGCACACTGAAGCTTTCTTT
cdr3_aa: CASSPGDYRGLGHTEAFF
clone_size: -
j_call: TRBJ1-1
d_call: TRBD1
v_call: TRBV7-9

cdr3_nt: TGTGCCAGTAGTAGGGGAGACGCGAGCTCTGGAAACACCATATATTTT
cdr3_aa: CASSRGDASSGNTIYF
clone_size: -
j_call: TRBJ1-3
d_call: -
v_call: TRBV19

cdr3_nt: TGCAGTGCTAGTGCAGGGAACTATGGCTACACCTTC
cdr3_aa: CSASAGNYGYTF
clone_size: -
j_call: TRBJ1-2
d_call: -
v_call: TRBV20-1

cdr3_nt: TGCGCCAGCAGCTTCGGAGGGGCCGTTAGGGAGATCTATGGCTACACCTTC
cdr3_aa: CASSFGGAVREIYGYTF
clone_size: -
j_call: TRBJ1-2
d_call: -
v_call: TRBV5-1

cdr3_nt: TGTGCCAGCAGCCGAAGAGTAACAGGGGCTGGCTCAAACTATGGCTACACCTTC
cdr3_aa: CASSRRVTGAGSNYGYTF
clone_size: -
j_call: TRBJ1-2
d_call: TRBD1
v_call: TRBV7-9

cdr3_nt: TGTGCCAGCCGCGGGGGCTCTGGAAACACCATATATTTT
cdr3_aa: CASRGGSGNTIYF
clone_size: -
j_call: TRBJ1-3
d_call: -
v_call: TRBV2

cdr3_nt: TGTGCCAGCAGTTTGGCCCAAGCAGATACGCAGTATTTT
cdr3_aa: CASSLAQADTQYF
clone_size: -
j_call: TRBJ2-3
d_call: -
v_call: TRBV27

cdr3_nt: TGCGCCAGCAGCTTGGCTCCTCGAGGTTCGGCGAACACCGGGGAGCTGTTTTTT
cdr3_aa: CASSLAPRGSANTGELFF
clone_size: -
j_call: TRBJ2-2
d_call: -
v_call: TRBV5-1

cdr3_nt: TGTGCTAGTCAGGGCTCCTATAATTCACCCCTCCACTTT
cdr3_aa: CASQGSYNSPLHF
clone_size: once
j_call: TRBJ1-6
d_call: -
v_call: TRBV12-5

cdr3_nt: TGTGCCAGCAGTGAATGGGCAGGGGCGAGCTATGGCTACACCTTC
cdr3_aa: CASSEWAGASYGYTF
clone_size: -
j_call: TRBJ1-2
d_call: -
v_call: TRBV2

cdr3_nt: TGCGCCAGCAGCCCGAATGACAGAAATAATTCACCCCTCCACTTT
cdr3_aa: CASSPNDRNNSPLHF
clone_size: -
j_call: TRBJ1-6
d_call: -
v_call: TRBV5-1

cdr3_nt: TGTGCCAGCAGCTTGACAGGGGGCTCCGGGGAGCAGTACTTC
cdr3_aa: CASSLTGGSGEQYF
clone_size: -
j_call: TRBJ2-7
d_call: TRBD1
v_call: TRBV11-2

cdr3_nt: TGTGCCAGCAGCTTAAGACTAGCGGGGAATGAGCAGTTCTTC
cdr3_aa: CASSLRLAGNEQFF
clone_size: -
j_call: TRBJ2-1
d_call: TRBD2
v_call: TRBV11-2

cdr3_nt: TGTGCCAGCAGCGTCAACACTGGGGGGTCAGAGACCCAGTACTTC
cdr3_aa: CASSVNTGGSETQYF
clone_size: once
j_call: TRBJ2-5
d_call: -
v_call: TRBV9

cdr3_nt: TGTGCCTCAGGCCGCGGGGCAGTTGTGTACAATGAGCAGTTCTTC
cdr3_aa: CASGRGAVVYNEQFF
clone_size: -
j_call: TRBJ2-1
d_call: -
v_call: TRBV27

cdr3_nt: TGTGCCAGTAAAGGACAGGGGGGGTTGAAGGCCAAAAACATTCAGTACTTC
cdr3_aa: CASKGQGGLKAKNIQYF
clone_size: -
j_call: TRBJ2-4
d_call: TRBD1
v_call: TRBV19

cdr3_nt: TGCAGTGCTCCTCAGGGAGGCGAGTACTTC
cdr3_aa: CSAPQGGEYF
clone_size: -
j_call: TRBJ2-7
d_call: -
v_call: TRBV20-1

cdr3_nt: TGTGCCACCAGTGACGGCAAGGGAAGACTATCCGAGCAGTACTTC
cdr3_aa: CATSDGKGRLSEQYF
clone_size: -
j_call: TRBJ2-7
d_call: -
v_call: TRBV24-1

cdr3_nt: TGTGCCAGCAGCCCCCAGGGGGACAACTATGGCTACACCTTC
cdr3_aa: CASSPQGDNYGYTF
clone_size: -
j_call: TRBJ1-2
d_call: TRBD1
v_call: TRBV3-1/TRBV3-2

cdr3_nt: TGTGCCAGCAGCTCCGGGACTAGCGGTAATGAGCAGTTCTTC
cdr3_aa: CASSSGTSGNEQFF
clone_size: -
j_call: TRBJ2-1
d_call: TRBD2
v_call: TRBV5-4

cdr3_nt: TGTGCCAGCAGCGTCCGAGACGGACAGTCCGAGCAGTTCTTC
cdr3_aa: CASSVRDGQSEQFF
clone_size: -
j_call: TRBJ2-1
d_call: -
v_call: TRBV11-2

cdr3_nt: TGTGCCAGCTCACCGGACAGCTACGAGCAGTACTTC
cdr3_aa: CASSPDSYEQYF
clone_size: few
j_call: TRBJ2-7
d_call: -
v_call: TRBV18

cdr3_nt: TGCAGTGCTAGAGTCGGGTACGAGCAGTACTTC
cdr3_aa: CSARVGYEQYF
clone_size: -
j_call: TRBJ2-7
d_call: -
v_call: TRBV20-1

cdr3_nt: TGTGCCACCAGTGGCAGGGGGCCGAACACTGAAGCTTTCTTT
cdr3_aa: CATSGRGPNTEAFF
clone_size: -
j_call: TRBJ1-1
d_call: TRBD1
v_call: TRBV24-1

cdr3_nt: TGTGCCATCAGTAATGCCGGGACTAGCGGGGGCAGCTCCTACAATGAGCAGTTCTTC
cdr3_aa: CAISNAGTSGGSSYNEQFF
clone_size: -
j_call: TRBJ2-1
d_call: TRBD2
v_call: TRBV10-3

cdr3_nt: TGTGCCAGCAGTTTACTCGCGGGAGGGCCGTGGGAGACCCAGTACTTC
cdr3_aa: CASSLLAGGPWETQYF
clone_size: -
j_call: TRBJ2-5
d_call: TRBD2
v_call: TRBV28

cdr3_nt: TGTGCCAGCAGCTGGACAGGGACAGATACGCAGTATTTT
cdr3_aa: CASSWTGTDTQYF
clone_size: -
j_call: TRBJ2-3
d_call: TRBD1
v_call: TRBV7-2

cdr3_nt: TGCGCCAGCGAAGAAGCGGGGGGGCGCTACGAGCAGTACTTC
cdr3_aa: CASEEAGGRYEQYF
clone_size: once
j_call: TRBJ2-7
d_call: TRBD2
v_call: TRBV5-1

cdr3_nt: TGTGCCAGCAGCCCGCTAGAGGGGGCCAACAGGTTATCTGGAAACACCATATATTTT
cdr3_aa: CASSPLEGANRLSGNTIYF
clone_size: -
j_call: TRBJ1-3
d_call: TRBD1
v_call: TRBV7-9

cdr3_nt: TGTGCCAGCAGCTTATCGGGACAGGGTAACTCACCCCTCCACTTT
cdr3_aa: CASSLSGQGNSPLHF
clone_size: once
j_call: TRBJ1-6
d_call: TRBD1
v_call: TRBV7-8

cdr3_nt: TGCGCCAGCAGCTTGGTTGGGGGTGGACAGAACCCCGAGCAGTACTTC
cdr3_aa: CASSLVGGGQNPEQYF
clone_size: -
j_call: TRBJ2-7
d_call: -
v_call: TRBV5-1

cdr3_nt: TGTGCCAGCAGTTACTCTCGGGACAGCCTCTACGAGCAGTACTTC
cdr3_aa: CASSYSRDSLYEQYF
clone_size: -
j_call: TRBJ2-7
d_call: TRBD1
v_call: TRBV6-5

cdr3_nt: TGTGCCAGCAGCCTTCAGGGGAGGGGCGAGCAGTACTTC
cdr3_aa: CASSLQGRGEQYF
clone_size: once
j_call: TRBJ2-7
d_call: -
v_call: TRBV3-1/TRBV3-2

cdr3_nt: TGTGCCAGCAGGGGGGACAATGCCTATGGCTACACCTTC
cdr3_aa: CASRGDNAYGYTF
clone_size: -
j_call: TRBJ1-2
d_call: -
v_call: TRBV28

cdr3_nt: TGTGCCAGCAGCCAGGCACCGCAGCCCCAGCATTTT
cdr3_aa: CASSQAPQPQHF
clone_size: -
j_call: TRBJ1-5
d_call: -
v_call: TRBV7-9

cdr3_nt: TGTGCCAGCAGTTACTCCGTACCAGGGCCTCCCGGGGAGCTGTTTTTT
cdr3_aa: CASSYSVPGPPGELFF
clone_size: -
j_call: TRBJ2-2
d_call: -
v_call: TRBV6-6

cdr3_nt: TGTGCCAGCAGTTACGGAAATCCGGGACAGGGGTACGAGCAGTACTTC
cdr3_aa: CASSYGNPGQGYEQYF
clone_size: -
j_call: TRBJ2-7
d_call: TRBD1
v_call: TRBV6-2/TRBV6-3

cdr3_nt: TGTGCCAGCAGCACAGACAGGGGCCCCCCCAACACTGAAGCTTTCTTT
cdr3_aa: CASSTDRGPPNTEAFF
clone_size: -
j_call: TRBJ1-1
d_call: TRBD1
v_call: TRBV4-2